This TCR beta chain was documented in a study of T-cell reconstitution after alpha-beta-depleted transplantation in children. Unique molecular identifiers were used in preparing the TCRbeta library. TCRdb reprocessed the PCR reads via MiXCR and lists one record per CDR3 protein. This table has around 680,000 distinct CDR3 sequences, around 16% appearing once. This sample comprised PBMCs from the stem cell graft donor, obtained from the stem cell graft. This receptor was identified in a human donor who donated a stem cell graft to a child with acute myeloid leukemia.

The CDR3, as DNA: TGCAGTGCCTGGGAAGAGAAAGAGACCCAGTACTTC. Translation gives CSAWEEKETQYF. The chain is built from TRBV20-1 and TRBJ2-5; no clear D. The germline CDR1 and CDR2 sequences are DFQATT and SNEGSKA (reference sequence). Trimming pared 6 bases from V and 3 bases from J, leaving 11 bases between. The CDR3 covers 12 residues.